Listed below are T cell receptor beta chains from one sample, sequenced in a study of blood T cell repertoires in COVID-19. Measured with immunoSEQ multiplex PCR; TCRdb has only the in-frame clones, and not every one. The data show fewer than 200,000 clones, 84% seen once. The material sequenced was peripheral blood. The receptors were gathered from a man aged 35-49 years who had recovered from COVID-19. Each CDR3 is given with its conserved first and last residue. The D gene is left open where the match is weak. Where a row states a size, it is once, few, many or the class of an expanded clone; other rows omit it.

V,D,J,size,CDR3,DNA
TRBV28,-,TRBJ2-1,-,CASSFPLLQTAYNEQFF,TGTGCCAGCAGTTTCCCCCTCTTACAGACGGCTTACAATGAGCAGTTCTTC
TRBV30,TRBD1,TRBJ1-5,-,CAWSRGRQGNQPQHF,TGTGCCTGGAGTAGGGGTCGACAGGGGAATCAGCCCCAGCATTTT
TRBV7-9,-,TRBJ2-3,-,CASSRAERSPGGWTDALLTDTQYF,TGTGCCAGCAGCAGGGCGGAGCGCAGCCCGGGGGGTTGGACAGATGCCTTACTCACAGATACGCAGTATTTT
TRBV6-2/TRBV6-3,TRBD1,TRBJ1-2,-,CASSYSWDRGGYTF,TGTGCCAGCAGTTACTCTTGGGACAGGGGCGGCTACACCTTC
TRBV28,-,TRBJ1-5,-,CASRRTGTPQHF,TGTGCCAGCAGACGAACAGGGACGCCCCAGCATTTT
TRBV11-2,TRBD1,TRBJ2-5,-,CASSLLKRTGLAQETQYF,TGTGCCAGCAGCCTTCTAAAACGGACAGGACTCGCCCAAGAGACCCAGTACTTC
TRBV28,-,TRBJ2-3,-,CASSSNTDTQYF,TGTGCCAGCAGTTCCAACACAGATACGCAGTATTTT
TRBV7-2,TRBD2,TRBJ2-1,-,CASSFYEGLASEQFF,TGTGCCAGCAGCTTTTATGAGGGACTAGCGTCTGAGCAGTTCTTC
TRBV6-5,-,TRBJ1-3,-,CASSYSIDGNTIYF,TGTGCCAGCAGTTACAGCATCGATGGAAACACCATATATTTT
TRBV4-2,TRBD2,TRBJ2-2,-,CASSPSLAGGLNTGELFF,TGTGCCAGCAGCCCCTCTCTAGCGGGAGGGCTGAACACCGGGGAGCTGTTTTTT
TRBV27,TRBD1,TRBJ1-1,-,CASTFGQGSTEAFF,TGTGCCAGCACCTTCGGACAGGGAAGTACTGAAGCTTTCTTT
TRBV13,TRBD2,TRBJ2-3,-,CASSLAGVVTDTQYF,TGTGCCAGCAGCCTAGCGGGAGTGGTCACAGATACGCAGTATTTT
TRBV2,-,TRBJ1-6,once,CASSSQANNSPLHF,TGTGCCAGCAGTAGCCAGGCAAATAATTCACCCCTCCACTTT
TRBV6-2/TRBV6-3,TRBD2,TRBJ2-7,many,CASSYATSGSYEQYF,TGTGCCAGCAGTTACGCGACTAGCGGCAGCTACGAGCAGTACTTC
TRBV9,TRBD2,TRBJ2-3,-,CASSVPGGNTDTQYF,TGTGCCAGCAGCGTACCGGGGGGGAACACAGATACGCAGTATTTT
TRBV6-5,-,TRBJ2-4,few,CASPSPGKNIQYF,TGTGCCAGCCCCTCCCCGGGGAAAAACATTCAGTACTTC
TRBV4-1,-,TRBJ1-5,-,CASSTRSNQPQHF,TGCGCCAGCAGCACGCGTAGCAATCAGCCCCAGCATTTT
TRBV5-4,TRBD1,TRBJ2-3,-,CASSLRQGTTTGDTQYF,TGTGCCAGCAGCTTGAGACAGGGGACCACCACTGGAGATACGCAGTATTTT